This TCR beta chain was profiled in a study of blood T cell repertoires in COVID-19. Study in general: The study drew acute and convalescent COVID-19 samples from the United States, Italy and Spain. T cells, B-cell-depleted T cells, or PBMCs provided the cDNA or gDNA that served as material.

Methods used by the authors: Estimated nucleated cell counts came from reference gene primer amplification. Data came from immunoSEQ multiplex PCR; TCRdb stores just in-frame clones and leaves some out. V and J calls and clone size are given by that table; D and trimming were obtained from the DNA. The data contain some 50,000 clones, approximately 80% of them singletons. This CDR3 spans 16 amino acids. CDR1 SQVTM and CDR2 ANQGSEA come from the germline V gene. V dropped 3 bases and J dropped 3; count of bases not matched to a gene: 12. The specimen was peripheral blood. The TCR comes from a middle-aged man with acute or convalescent COVID-19. The gene calls are TRBV29-1 and TRBJ2-3; TRBD2 aligns across 7 bases. The CDR3 sequence: CSVDGAGGSATDTQYF. The CDR3 DNA is TGCAGCGTTGATGGGGCCGGGGGGAGTGCAACAGATACGCAGTATTTT.